Below, 7 T cell receptor beta chains from the same sample are listed, as sequenced in a study of beta chain features in type 1 diabetes. The sequenced template was cDNA made from the entire isolated RNA. Method: immunoSEQ multiplex PCR; TCRdb's copy keeps in-frame clones and lacks some. The table has 330,000 or so clones, about 14% seen once. Sequenced: central memory CD4+ T cells from blood. Receptors were obtained from a man aged 30-40 years in good health.

This clone was observed a handful of times. Here the CDR3 reads CASSLQGSGQPQHF. CDR3 DNA: TGTGCCAGCAGTCTACAGGGTTCGGGTCAGCCCCAGCATTTT. The V gene is TRBV2, the J gene TRBJ1-5; TRBD1 is a possible D gene (6 bases). The V end was cut by 5 bases, the J end by 6 bases, with 14 bases between. The CDR3 covers 14 residues. Germline V gives CDR1 SNHLY, CDR2 FYNNEI.

This clone turned up a few times. The chain uses TRBV7-8 and TRBJ2-2, with 10 bases matching TRBD2. V gave up 1 base and J gave up 6 bases; unmatched junction bases: 5. This CDR3 is 16 amino acids long. The germline CDR1 and CDR2 sequences are SGHVS and FQNEAQ. The CDR3 reads CASSLVGSGGSGELFF. The CDR3 bases are TGTGCCAGCAGCTTAGTCGGTAGCGGGGGGTCCGGGGAGCTGTTTTTT. Drawing the rest from reference TRBV7-8 and TRBJ2-2, the complete variable domain is GAGVSQSPRYKVAKRGQDVALRCDPISGHVSLFWYQQALGQGPEFLTYFQNEAQLDKSGLPSDRFFAERPEGSVSTLKIQRTQQEDSAVYLCASSLVGSGGSGELFFGEGSRLTVL.

Details on this clone: A much larger clone lies one base from this, so it may be a read error. This CDR3 is CASSFTDTQYF. CDR3 nucleotides: TGTGCCAGCAGCTTTACAGATACGCAGTATTTT. The rearrangement links TRBV13 to TRBJ2-3; D is unclear. Trimming took 3 bases from V and 3 from J, leaving 1 base between them. The CDR3 covers 11 residues. Germline V gene data show CDR1 as PRHDT and CDR2 as FYEKMQ (reference sequence).

In this sample, this clone turned up many times. The V and J genes are TRBV11-2 and TRBJ2-1, with D unresolved. This CDR3 comprises 14 residues. Per germline, CDR1 SGHAT and CDR2 FQNNGV. V was clipped by 4 bases and J by 7 bases, with 14 bases between them. CDR3 residues: CASSSLLVWNEQFF. In DNA, the CDR3 is TGTGCCAGCAGCTCTTTATTAGTCTGGAATGAGCAGTTCTTC.

This clone was detected a few times. The V and J genes are TRBV5-8 and TRBJ2-2, with TRBD2 matching over 11 bases. This CDR3 has 14 amino acids. Germline V lookup: CDR1 SGHTS, CDR2 YDEGEE. V lost 2 bases, J lost 6 bases, and 0 bases stayed unmatched. The CDR3 DNA is TGTGCCAGCAGCTTTAGCGGGAGGGCCGGGGAGCTGTTTTTT. Translated: CASSFSGRAGELFF.

This chain uses TRBV19 with TRBJ2-2, with 7 positions matching TRBD1. Germline V gene lookup returns CDR1 LNHDA and CDR2 SQIVND (reference sequence). V shed 4 bases, J shed 1 base, and the junction held 3 bases outside the gene matches. This CDR3 has 15 amino acids. CDR3 DNA sequence: TGTGCCAGTAGTACCGGGACAGAGAACACCGGGGAGCTGTTTTTT. Protein product: CASSTGTENTGELFF.

The chain couples TRBV10-3 to TRBJ2-5, with 9 positions matching TRBD1. Germline V gene data show CDR1 as ENHRY and CDR2 as SYGVKD. The CDR3 is 13 residues long. V lost 5 bases to trimming and J lost 5 bases; unmatched junction nucleotides: 3. The CDR3 spells CAISTGQGETQYF. CDR3 DNA: TGTGCCATCAGTACCGGACAGGGGGAGACCCAGTACTTC.